This record concerns one TCR beta chain sequence. The data originate from a study of blood T cell repertoires in COVID-19. Study-level background: There were acute and convalescent COVID-19 samples, and they came from the United States, Italy and Spain. The analysed material was cDNA or gDNA that came from T cells, B-cell-depleted T cells, or PBMCs.

Original methodology: Amplification of reference gene primers was used by the study to estimate nucleated cell counts. The method was immunoSEQ multiplex PCR; TCRdb's version includes in-frame clones alone and lacks a portion of them. The DNA gave D and trimming, while V, J and clone size come from that table. The sample records around 30,000 clones, about 90% being singletons. Trimming removed 5 bases from V and 3 bases from J; junction bases left unmatched: 5. Per the germline V gene, CDR1 is KGHDR and CDR2 is SFDVKD. The CDR3 runs to 15 residues. The sample comprised peripheral blood. The sequence derives from a man at least 80 years old with acute or convalescent COVID-19. The gene calls are TRBV24-1 and TRBJ2-3; 9 positions match TRBD1. Here the CDR3 reads CATSAQGAPTDTQYF. The DNA of the CDR3 is TGTGCCACCAGTGCACAGGGGGCACCGACAGATACGCAGTATTTT.